The clone carrying this T cell receptor beta chain occurred once. These data originate in a study of blood T cell repertoires in COVID-19. About the research overall: Samples came from the United States, Italy and Spain, spanning acute and convalescent COVID-19. From T cells, B-cell-depleted T cells, or PBMCs came the material, which was cDNA or gDNA.

In the authors' workflow: Estimation of nucleated cell counts was performed using reference gene primer amplification. Libraries were prepared by immunoSEQ multiplex PCR; TCRdb keeps only in-frame clonotypes and omits some of them. That table furnishes V, J and clone size, whereas the DNA furnished D and trimming. Among roughly 28,000 clones listed, around 81% were seen once. The CDR3 is 14 amino acids. The trim removed 5 bases at V and 4 bases at J, leaving 7 bases unmatched. Germline CDR1 and CDR2: SGHDN and FVKESK. The source is a man between 65 and 80 years old with acute or convalescent COVID-19. The J gene is TRBJ1-1, the V gene TRBV14; 7 nucleotides agree with TRBD1. The sequenced sample was peripheral blood. The chain's CDR3 is CASSYRQGVTEAFF. The CDR3 nucleotides read TGTGCCAGCAGCTATCGGCAGGGGGTCACTGAAGCTTTCTTT.